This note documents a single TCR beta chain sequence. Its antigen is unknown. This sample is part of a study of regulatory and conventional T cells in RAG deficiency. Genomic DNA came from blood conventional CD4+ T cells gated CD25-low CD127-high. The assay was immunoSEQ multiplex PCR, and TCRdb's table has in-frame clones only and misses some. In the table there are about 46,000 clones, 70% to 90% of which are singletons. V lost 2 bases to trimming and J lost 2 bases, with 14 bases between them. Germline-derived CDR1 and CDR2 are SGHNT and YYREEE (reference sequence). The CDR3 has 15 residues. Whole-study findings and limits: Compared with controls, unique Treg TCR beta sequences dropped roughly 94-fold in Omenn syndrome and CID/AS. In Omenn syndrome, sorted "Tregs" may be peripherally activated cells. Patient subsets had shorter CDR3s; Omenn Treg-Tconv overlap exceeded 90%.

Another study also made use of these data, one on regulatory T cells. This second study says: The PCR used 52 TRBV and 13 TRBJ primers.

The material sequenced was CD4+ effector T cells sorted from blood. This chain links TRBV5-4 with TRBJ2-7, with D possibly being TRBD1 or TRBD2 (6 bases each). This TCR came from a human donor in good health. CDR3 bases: TGTGCCAGCAGCTTTGGTAAGGGGGGCACCTACGAGCAGTACTTC. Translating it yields CASSFGKGGTYEQYF. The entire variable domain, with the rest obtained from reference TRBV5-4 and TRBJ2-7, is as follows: ETGVTQSPTHLIKTRGQQVTLRCSSQSGHNTVSWYQQALGQGPQFIFQYYREEENGRGNFPPRFSGLQFPNYSSELNVNALELDDSALYLCASSFGKGGTYEQYFGPGTRLTVT.